The 25 T cell receptor beta chains below come from one sample, sequenced in a study of CD4 T cells in relation to SARS-CoV-2 and coronaviruses. These receptors' antigens are unknown. The protocol was immunoSEQ multiplex PCR, while the TCRdb copy is restricted to in-frame clones and leaves out a portion. Of 30,000 or so clones detected, around 78% appear once; the ten largest clones hold about 20%. CD4+ T cells from unexposed donors were obtained before the COVID-19 pandemic (2011-2018). After about 11 days of culture, CD4+ T cells were isolated. Source material: CD4+ T cells from PBMCs, cultured in vitro. Every receptor here comes from a human donor in good health.

The CDR3 DNA reads TGTGCCAGCAGCTTGGGGGGTTGGCAGCCCCAGCATTTT. This gives the protein CASSLGGWQPQHF. J is TRBJ1-5 and V is TRBV6-5; TRBD1 is a possible D gene (5 bases). The CDR3 totals 13 residues. Deletions cut 6 bases from V and 7 bases from J, with 13 bases between. Germline values: CDR1 MNHEY, CDR2 SVGAGI.

The chain links TRBV2 to TRBJ2-7, with 11 nucleotides matching TRBD2. The germline V gene encodes CDR1 SNHLY and CDR2 FYNNEI. This CDR3 comprises 15 residues. J lost 5 bases, V lost 0 bases, and 3 bases had no gene match. CDR3: CASSEASGRAHEQYF. In DNA, the CDR3 is TGTGCCAGCAGTGAAGCTAGCGGGAGGGCCCACGAGCAGTACTTC.

This clone was observed a handful of times. The sample carries other DNA sequences with the same CDR3. The chain uses TRBV3-1 (or the pseudogene TRBV3-2) and TRBJ2-3; D gene uncertain. Trimming shortened V by 2 bases and J by 2 bases, and 5 bases separated the two germline ends. Per the germline V gene, CDR1 is LGHDT and CDR2 is YNNKEL (reference sequence). The CDR3 is made up of 13 amino acids. CDR3 nucleotides: TGTGCCAGCAGCCAACCCCCCACAGATACGCAGTATTTT. This codes for CASSQPPTDTQYF.

This chain links TRBV6-5 with TRBJ2-7; a possible D gene is TRBD2 (6 bases). CDR1 is MNHEY and CDR2 is SVGAGI in the germline V gene. The CDR3 spans 14 residues. The ends were cut back, 6 bases at V and 6 bases at J, with 18 bases in the middle. In nucleotides, the CDR3 is TGTGCCAGCAGCCTACTAGCTACGCCACCCGAGCAGTACTTC. It encodes CASSLLATPPEQYF.

This sequence joins TRBV7-2 and TRBJ2-7; D gene unclear. The ends were cut back, 5 bases at V and 3 bases at J, with 11 bases in the middle. The CDR3 loop spans 13 amino acids. Germline CDR1 is SGHTA and CDR2 is FQGNSA. CDR3 nucleotides: TGTGCCAGCAGCCGGCCGGGCCTCTACGAGCAGTACTTC. Amino acids: CASSRPGLYEQYF.

The chain couples TRBV29-1 to TRBJ1-1; D not certain. Germline lookup yields CDR1 SQVTM and CDR2 ANQGSEA. There are 11 residues in the CDR3. The V end lost 4 bases, the J end lost 11 bases, and 14 bases lay between the germline ends. CDR3 protein: CSVGGSERAFF. The CDR3 DNA follows: TGCAGCGTTGGCGGAAGTGAGAGGGCTTTCTTT.

The rearrangement links TRBV5-1 to TRBJ1-2, with TRBD1 matching over 12 bases. Trimming removed 0 bases from V and 2 bases from J; junction bases left unmatched: 8. The germline V gene encodes CDR1 SGHRS and CDR2 YFSETQ. The CDR3 covers 18 residues. The CDR3 nucleotides are TGCGCCAGCAGCTTGGGGGACAGGGGGCAAATCGGGAACTATGGCTACACCTTC. This translates into CASSLGDRGQIGNYGYTF.

The chain recombines TRBV28 with TRBJ1-5; D unclear. Germline-derived CDR1 and CDR2 are MDHEN and SYDVKM. This CDR3 is built from 18 residues. Between the trimmed V and J ends, which lost 5 bases and 1 base, there was a span of 21 bases. CDR3 DNA sequence: TGTGCCAGCAGTCCACTGCCCGCAGGTTTACGGAGCAATCAGCCCCAGCATTTT. It encodes CASSPLPAGLRSNQPQHF.

This chain uses TRBV5-1 with TRBJ2-2; no definite D call. The V end lost 4 bases, the J end lost 2 bases, and 15 bases lay between the germline ends. The CDR3 consists of 16 residues. In germline, CDR1 is SGHRS, CDR2 YFSETQ. CDR3 bases: TGCGCCAGCAGCGGGGAAGTAGCCCTAAACACCGGGGAGCTGTTTTTT. Residues: CASSGEVALNTGELFF.

The CDR3 DNA is TGTGCCAGCAGCGCTAACTATGGCTACACCTTC. Its translation is CASSANYGYTF. The V gene is TRBV9, the J gene TRBJ1-2; D not certain. CDR1 is SGDLS, CDR2 YYNGEE, per germline. CDR3 length: 11 residues. Trimming removed 3 bases from V and 0 bases from J, with 0 bases in between.

This rearrangement joins TRBV21-1 to TRBJ2-7; the table's TRBD2 call for D was not verified on the DNA. TRBV21-1 is flagged as a pseudogene. The CDR3 is 14 residues long. CDR3 in DNA: TGTGCCAGCATCAAAGACAAGGAGGCCTACGAGCAGTACTTC. The encoded protein is CASIKDKEAYEQYF.

This clone was found a few times. The V and J genes are TRBV2 and TRBJ2-3; TRBD1 aligns across 8 bases. Germline V gene lookup returns CDR1 SNHLY and CDR2 FYNNEI. CDR3 length equals 15 residues. V was clipped by 6 bases and J by 0 bases; unmatched bases: 5. As DNA, the CDR3 is TGTGCCAGCAGGCTACAGGGGGAGAGCACAGATACGCAGTATTTT. This gives the protein CASRLQGESTDTQYF.

The V and J genes are TRBV7-8 and TRBJ1-3, with D hard to call. Germline V gene sequence: CDR1 SGHVS, CDR2 FQNEAQ. The length of the CDR3 is 14 residues. V was cut by 0 bases and J by 0 bases, with 3 bases left in between. This CDR3 is CASSLAVSGNTIYF. The CDR3 region has the DNA TGTGCCAGCAGCTTAGCCGTCTCTGGAAACACCATATATTTT.

This clone was seen a few times. V and J are TRBV5-4 and TRBJ2-7; 10 nucleotides match TRBD2. This CDR3 has 15 amino acids. V shed 4 bases and J 3 bases; nucleotides not matched to a gene: 7. Germline CDR1 SGHNT, CDR2 YYREEE (reference sequence). This CDR3 is CASSPRLAGGYEQYF. CDR3 nucleotide sequence: TGTGCCAGCAGCCCCCGACTAGCGGGTGGCTACGAGCAGTACTTC.

This clone was seen just once. This rearrangement joins TRBV7-8 to TRBJ2-5; no clear D. This CDR3 contains 14 residues. Germline V lookup: CDR1 SGHVS, CDR2 FQNEAQ. Trimming took 0 bases from V and 2 from J, leaving 7 bases between them. CDR3 bases: TGTGCCAGCAGCTTAGCCATAGCTCAAGAGACCCAGTACTTC. It codes for CASSLAIAQETQYF.

This chain connects TRBV6-5 to TRBJ1-1; the D gene is possibly TRBD1 (5 bases). This CDR3 spans 14 amino acids. The V end lost 6 bases, the J end lost 3 bases, and 14 bases lay between the germline ends. Germline lookup yields CDR1 MNHEY and CDR2 SVGAGI. CDR3 protein: CASRRGGGDTEAFF. DNA for the CDR3: TGTGCCAGCAGAAGGGGTGGCGGCGACACTGAAGCTTTCTTT.

This clone was seen a handful of times. The chain is built from TRBV6-2 or TRBV6-3 and TRBJ2-7, with TRBD2 identical over 8 bases. This CDR3 is 16 amino acids long. Germline CDR1 MNHEY, CDR2 SVGEGT. V shed 6 bases and J 7 bases; nucleotides not matched to a gene: 17. The CDR3 sequence: CASSPGAGGGRREQYF. DNA of the CDR3: TGTGCCAGCAGCCCCGGGGCCGGCGGGGGGCGTCGGGAGCAGTACTTC.

The CDR3 sequence: CASSQFPTSFEYDQPQHF. The CDR3 region has the DNA TGTGCCAGCAGCCAATTTCCGACTAGCTTCGAGTACGATCAGCCCCAGCATTTT. This chain joins TRBV16 and TRBJ1-5; no definite D call. The V gene's germline CDR1 is KGHSY and CDR2 FQNENV. Trimming shortened V by 1 base and J by 5 bases, and 21 bases separated the two germline ends. This CDR3 has 18 amino acids.

This clone was recorded a few times. The V and J genes are TRBV7-9 and TRBJ1-4, with D perhaps TRBD1 (5 bases). CDR3 length equals 14 residues. The germline V gene encodes CDR1 SEHNR and CDR2 FQNEAQ (reference sequence). Trimming removed 4 bases from V and 6 bases from J, with 12 bases in between. CDR3 bases: TGTGCCAGCAGCTCCGGGACTGGTGATGAAAAACTGTTTTTT. This codes for CASSSGTGDEKLFF.

The rearrangement links TRBV4-3 to TRBJ2-7, with TRBD1 matching over 7 bases. Germline V gene lookup returns CDR1 LGHNA and CDR2 YSLEER. J lost 2 bases, V lost 4 bases, and 26 bases had no gene match. This CDR3 spans 21 amino acids. The CDR3 protein is CASSRKGWNRDRQYFTYEQYF. DNA for the CDR3: TGCGCCAGCAGCCGGAAAGGGTGGAACCGGGACAGACAATACTTCACCTACGAGCAGTACTTC.

The CDR3 region has the DNA TGTGCCAGCAGTTATCTAGAGGGGTACAATGAGCAGTTCTTC. Amino acid sequence: CASSYLEGYNEQFF. V is TRBV6-6 and J is TRBJ2-1, with D possibly called TRBD1 or TRBD2 (5 bases each). Germline V CDR1 and CDR2: MNHNY, SVGAGI (reference sequence). The CDR3 spans 14 residues. V was shortened by 3 bases and J by 4 bases, with 10 bases between the two germline ends.

This rearrangement joins TRBV19 to TRBJ1-4; D is perhaps TRBD1 (6 bases). The length of the CDR3 is 14 residues. The V and J ends lost 3 bases and 7 bases respectively, with 12 bases between them. Germline loops: CDR1 LNHDA, CDR2 SQIVND (reference sequence). The CDR3 reads CASSISQGTEKLFF. CDR3 sequence (DNA): TGTGCCAGTAGTATTAGCCAGGGGACTGAAAAACTGTTTTTT.

This chain links TRBV19 with TRBJ2-1; tentatively, D is TRBD1 (6 bases). Deletions cut 3 bases from V and 5 bases from J, with 8 bases between. This CDR3 comprises 13 residues. Germline V CDR1 and CDR2: LNHDA, SQIVND (reference sequence). The CDR3 DNA sequence: TGTGCCAGTAGTATGGGGACAAACAATGAGCAGTTCTTC. Encoded protein: CASSMGTNNEQFF.

The chain has TRBV19 and TRBJ1-3; D gene ambiguous. Germline CDR1 LNHDA, CDR2 SQIVND (reference sequence). The CDR3 is 13 residues long. With 6 bases removed from V and 0 bases from J, the gap between germline ends came to 6 bases. The CDR3 nucleotides read TGTGCCAGTAGATATTACTCTGGAAACACCATATATTTT. Translating gives CASRYYSGNTIYF.

This chain joins TRBV11-2 and TRBJ1-1; D uncertain. This CDR3 region has 12 residues. Germline CDR1 is SGHAT and CDR2 is FQNNGV. V was trimmed by 6 bases and J by 2 bases, leaving 7 bases between them. CDR3 nucleotide sequence: TGTGCCAGCAGTAGACCCAACACTGAAGCTTTCTTT. Translating it yields CASSRPNTEAFF.